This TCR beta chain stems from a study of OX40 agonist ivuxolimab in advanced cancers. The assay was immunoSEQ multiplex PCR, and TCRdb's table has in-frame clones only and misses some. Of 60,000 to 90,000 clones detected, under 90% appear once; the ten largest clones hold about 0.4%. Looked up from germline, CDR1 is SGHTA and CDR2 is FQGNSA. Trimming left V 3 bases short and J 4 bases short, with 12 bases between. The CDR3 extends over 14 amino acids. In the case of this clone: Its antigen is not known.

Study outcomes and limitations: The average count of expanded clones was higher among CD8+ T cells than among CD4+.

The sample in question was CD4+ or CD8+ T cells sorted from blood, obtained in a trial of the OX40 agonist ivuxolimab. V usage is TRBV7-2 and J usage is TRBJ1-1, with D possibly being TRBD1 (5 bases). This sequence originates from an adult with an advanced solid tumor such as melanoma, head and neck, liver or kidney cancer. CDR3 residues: CASSFRGTATEAFF. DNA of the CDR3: TGTGCCAGCAGCTTTAGGGGAACAGCCACTGAAGCTTTCTTT.